One and the same sample provided the 22 T cell receptor beta chains below, sequenced in a study of blood T cell repertoires in COVID-19. The method was immunoSEQ multiplex PCR; TCRdb's version includes in-frame clones alone and lacks a portion of them. The sample carries 240,000 or so clones, about 90% recorded once. The specimen was PBMCs or T cells enriched from blood (not recorded which). The receptor source for this set is a woman in her 40s with acute COVID-19.

This sequence joins TRBV5-6 and TRBJ2-1; 7 positions match TRBD2. Germline V lookup: CDR1 SGHDT, CDR2 YYEEEE. The length of the CDR3 is 15 residues. With V trimmed by 2 bases and J by 5 bases, 7 bases remained unmatched. CDR3 coding DNA: TGTGCCAGCAGCTTCTTTAAGCGGGGTAACAATGAGCAGTTCTTC. This sequence encodes CASSFFKRGNNEQFF.

This clone came up a few times. The rearrangement joins TRBV11-3 to TRBJ2-7; TRBD2 matches at 7 bases. Per the germline V gene, CDR1 is SGHNT and CDR2 is YENEEA. J gave up 4 bases and V 4 bases, and 7 bases lay outside the gene matches. The CDR3 consists of 14 residues. CDR3 loop: CASSSVAGYYEQYF. The CDR3 DNA sequence: TGTGCCAGCAGCTCCGTAGCGGGTTATTACGAGCAGTACTTC.

Note on this clone: Other DNA sequences in this specimen translate into the identical CDR3. The J gene is TRBJ1-5, the V gene TRBV7-9, with unresolved D. V shed 1 base and J shed 4 bases, with 5 bases lying between them. CDR3 length: 13 amino acids. Germline V gives CDR1 SEHNR, CDR2 FQNEAQ (reference sequence). CDR3 coding DNA: TGTGCCAGCAGCTTAGGTCCGAATCAGCCCCAGCATTTT. The encoded protein is CASSLGPNQPQHF.

This clone occurred once. The CDR3 DNA follows: TGTGCCAGCAGCTTGGTGGTCCAAGCGACGTACGAGCAGTACTTC. Residues: CASSLVVQATYEQYF. The chain employs TRBV5-6 and TRBJ2-7; D gene uncertain. V dropped 0 bases and J dropped 4 bases, with 14 bases sitting between them. The length of the CDR3 is 15 residues. CDR1 is SGHDT, CDR2 YYEEEE, per germline.

This sequence joins TRBV28 and TRBJ2-7, with a tentative D call TRBD2 (6 bases). Trimming cost V 6 bases and J 6 bases, with 15 bases left between them. This CDR3 has 13 residues. CDR1 is MDHEN, CDR2 SYDVKM, per germline. CDR3 residues: CASRSTGVGEQYF. CDR3 sequence (DNA): TGTGCCAGCAGGTCGACGGGAGTAGGCGAGCAGTACTTC.

The chain links TRBV10-3 to TRBJ1-5; 7 bases fit TRBD1. Germline V CDR1 and CDR2: ENHRY, SYGVKD. This CDR3 region has 14 residues. V lost 10 bases and J lost 7; bases outside the gene matches: 13. CDR3 region: CATVGQVNGQPQHF. DNA for the CDR3: TGTGCCACCGTTGGACAGGTCAATGGGCAGCCCCAGCATTTT.

The chain combines TRBV7-8 with TRBJ2-7, with TRBD2 matching over 12 bases. CDR1 and CDR2 from the germline V gene are SGHVS and FQNEAQ. The trim removed 5 bases at V and 7 bases at J, leaving 9 bases unmatched. This CDR3 comprises 15 residues. The CDR3 region is CASSKDGGLAGEQYF. As DNA, the CDR3 is TGTGCCAGCAGCAAGGACGGCGGACTAGCGGGAGAGCAGTACTTC.

V is TRBV19 and J is TRBJ2-1, with TRBD2 matching over 7 bases. After removal of 6 bases from V and 6 bases from J, the junction contained 11 bases not matched to a gene. From germline, CDR1 is LNHDA and CDR2 SQIVND (reference sequence). CDR3 size: 15 residues. The CDR3 nucleotides read TGTGCCAGTAGCGCAAAGGGACTACGAAGCAATGAGCAGTTCTTC. Translating it yields CASSAKGLRSNEQFF.

The genes are TRBV6-5 and TRBJ2-3, with TRBD1 matching 7 bases. V lost 8 bases and J lost 6; bases outside the gene matches: 8. CDR3 length: 13 residues. Germline V lookup: CDR1 MNHEY, CDR2 SVGAGI. The chain's CDR3 is CASRRTGTDTQYF. The DNA of the CDR3 is TGTGCCAGCCGGAGGACAGGTACGGATACGCAGTATTTT.

The chain recombines TRBV27 with TRBJ2-1; 12 nucleotides agree with TRBD2. The CDR3 runs 17 residues. With 6 bases clipped from V and 0 bases from J, the junction kept 6 bases outside the gene matches. Germline loops: CDR1 MNHEY, CDR2 SMNVEV (reference sequence). The chain's CDR3 is CASSGLAGHLSYNEQFF. The CDR3 region has the DNA TGTGCCAGCAGCGGACTAGCGGGACACCTCTCCTACAATGAGCAGTTCTTC.

V is TRBV6-5 and J is TRBJ2-7; perhaps TRBD1 as D (5 bases). Trimming took 5 bases from V and 1 from J, leaving 9 bases between them. CDR1 MNHEY and CDR2 SVGAGI come from the germline V gene. This CDR3 is built from 13 residues. CDR3: CASSNRKSYEQYF. CDR3 bases: TGTGCCAGCAGTAACAGGAAATCCTACGAGCAGTACTTC.

A word on this clone: The junction and the germline gene differ at one end; a read error may be behind it. The rearrangement links TRBV7-7 to TRBJ2-1, with TRBD2 matching over 7 bases. CDR3 size: 16 residues. From germline, CDR1 is SSHAT and CDR2 FNYEAQ (reference sequence). CDR3 loop: CASSSEVGGGPGEQFF. Here the CDR3 DNA reads TGTGCTAGCAGCTCCGAAGTTGGGGGAGGGCCGGGTGAGCAGTTCTTC.

The chain is built from TRBV5-6 and TRBJ1-2, with D uncertain. V lost 0 bases, J lost 6 bases, and 6 bases lay in between. Germline CDR1 is SGHDT and CDR2 is YYEEEE. The CDR3 length is 12 residues. The CDR3 protein is CASSLASHGYTF. The CDR3 coding sequence is TGTGCCAGCAGCTTGGCGTCTCATGGCTACACCTTC. The variable domain in full, completed from reference TRBV5-6 and TRBJ1-2, reads DAGVTQSPTHLIKTRGQQVTLRCSPKSGHDTVSWYQQALGQGPQFIFQYYEEEERQRGNFPDRFSGHQFPNYSSELNVNALLLGDSALYLCASSLASHGYTFGSGTRLTVV.

The chain uses TRBV5-4 and TRBJ1-6; TRBD1 matches 7 bases. Trimming at V came to 0 bases and at J to 6 bases, leaving 3 bases not matched to a gene. The CDR3 runs 15 residues. Germline V gives CDR1 SGHNT, CDR2 YYREEE (reference sequence). CDR3 residues: CASSLDRGLNSPLHF. The CDR3 DNA reads TGTGCCAGCAGCTTGGACAGGGGACTTAATTCACCCCTCCACTTT.

The chain recombines TRBV4-1 with TRBJ2-7; D remains unclear. V was pared by 5 bases and J by 0 bases, with 2 bases between. Germline loops: CDR1 MGHRA, CDR2 YSYEKL. The CDR3 loop spans 11 amino acids. CDR3 amino acids: CASSYSYEQYF. CDR3 DNA sequence: TGCGCCAGCAGCTACTCCTACGAGCAGTACTTC.

V is TRBV5-5 and J is TRBJ2-5, with D uncertain. Germline CDR1 reads SGHKS; CDR2 reads YYEKEE (reference sequence). The CDR3 runs to 15 residues. Trimming took off 1 base at V and 2 bases at J, with 12 bases between the two ends. The CDR3 sequence is CASSLYPVVQETQYF. The DNA for the CDR3 is TGTGCCAGCAGCTTGTACCCGGTCGTTCAAGAGACCCAGTACTTC. The full variable domain, with the rest looked up from reference TRBV5-5 and TRBJ2-5, is DAGVTQSPTHLIKTRGQQVTLRCSPISGHKSVSWYQQVLGQGPQFIFQYYEKEERGRGNFPDRFSARQFPNYSSELNVNALLLGDSALYLCASSLYPVVQETQYFGPGTRLLVL.

The chain couples TRBV29-1 to TRBJ2-3; D might be TRBD1 (5 bases). CDR1 is SQVTM, CDR2 ANQGSEA, per germline. The CDR3 runs 13 residues. Trimming removed 4 bases at V and 4 bases at J, with 12 bases between. The CDR3 DNA sequence: TGCAGCGTTGGTCAGGGTTTCGCAGATACGCAGTATTTT. This codes for CSVGQGFADTQYF.

The CDR3 bases are TGCAGTGTACAGGGAGCCTACGAGCAGTACTTC. Protein product: CSVQGAYEQYF. The chain combines TRBV20-1 with TRBJ2-7; possibly TRBD1 for D (6 bases). Between the trimmed V and J ends, which lost 7 bases and 2 bases, there was a span of 9 bases. In germline, CDR1 is DFQATT, CDR2 SNEGSKA (reference sequence). The CDR3 contains 11 residues.

CDR3 residues: CASSGGRGARYGYTF. DNA of the CDR3: TGTGCCAGCAGCGGAGGGAGGGGCGCCAGGTATGGCTACACCTTC. The chain combines TRBV9 with TRBJ1-2; D might be TRBD1 (5 bases). There are 15 residues in the CDR3. The ends were cut back, 3 bases at V and 5 bases at J, with 17 bases in the middle. CDR1 is SGDLS and CDR2 is YYNGEE in the germline V gene.

This chain connects TRBV7-9 to TRBJ2-1; 7 nucleotides line up with TRBD2. This CDR3 region has 15 residues. Germline values: CDR1 SEHNR, CDR2 FQNEAQ (reference sequence). V shed 5 bases, J shed 4 bases, and the junction held 8 bases outside the gene matches. The CDR3 nucleotides read TGTGCCAGCAGCCCTCCTAGCGGTTCTTACAATGAGCAGTTCTTC. It codes for CASSPPSGSYNEQFF.

This chain's CDR3 is CASSIFETIYNEQFF. The CDR3 nucleotides are TGTGCCAGTAGTATATTTGAGACTATCTACAATGAGCAGTTCTTC. The chain combines TRBV19 with TRBJ2-1, with a tentative D call TRBD2 (5 bases). Per germline, CDR1 LNHDA and CDR2 SQIVND (reference sequence). The V end was cut by 2 bases, the J end by 3 bases, with 11 bases between. There are 15 residues in the CDR3.

This chain links TRBV6-5 with TRBJ2-7; D is unclear. The V and J ends lost 4 bases and 0 bases respectively, with 10 bases between them. CDR3 length: 14 amino acids. CDR1 and CDR2 from the germline V gene are MNHEY and SVGAGI. CDR3 sequence reads: CASSSTFSSYEQYF. CDR3 bases: TGTGCCAGCAGTTCCACTTTTAGCTCCTACGAGCAGTACTTC.